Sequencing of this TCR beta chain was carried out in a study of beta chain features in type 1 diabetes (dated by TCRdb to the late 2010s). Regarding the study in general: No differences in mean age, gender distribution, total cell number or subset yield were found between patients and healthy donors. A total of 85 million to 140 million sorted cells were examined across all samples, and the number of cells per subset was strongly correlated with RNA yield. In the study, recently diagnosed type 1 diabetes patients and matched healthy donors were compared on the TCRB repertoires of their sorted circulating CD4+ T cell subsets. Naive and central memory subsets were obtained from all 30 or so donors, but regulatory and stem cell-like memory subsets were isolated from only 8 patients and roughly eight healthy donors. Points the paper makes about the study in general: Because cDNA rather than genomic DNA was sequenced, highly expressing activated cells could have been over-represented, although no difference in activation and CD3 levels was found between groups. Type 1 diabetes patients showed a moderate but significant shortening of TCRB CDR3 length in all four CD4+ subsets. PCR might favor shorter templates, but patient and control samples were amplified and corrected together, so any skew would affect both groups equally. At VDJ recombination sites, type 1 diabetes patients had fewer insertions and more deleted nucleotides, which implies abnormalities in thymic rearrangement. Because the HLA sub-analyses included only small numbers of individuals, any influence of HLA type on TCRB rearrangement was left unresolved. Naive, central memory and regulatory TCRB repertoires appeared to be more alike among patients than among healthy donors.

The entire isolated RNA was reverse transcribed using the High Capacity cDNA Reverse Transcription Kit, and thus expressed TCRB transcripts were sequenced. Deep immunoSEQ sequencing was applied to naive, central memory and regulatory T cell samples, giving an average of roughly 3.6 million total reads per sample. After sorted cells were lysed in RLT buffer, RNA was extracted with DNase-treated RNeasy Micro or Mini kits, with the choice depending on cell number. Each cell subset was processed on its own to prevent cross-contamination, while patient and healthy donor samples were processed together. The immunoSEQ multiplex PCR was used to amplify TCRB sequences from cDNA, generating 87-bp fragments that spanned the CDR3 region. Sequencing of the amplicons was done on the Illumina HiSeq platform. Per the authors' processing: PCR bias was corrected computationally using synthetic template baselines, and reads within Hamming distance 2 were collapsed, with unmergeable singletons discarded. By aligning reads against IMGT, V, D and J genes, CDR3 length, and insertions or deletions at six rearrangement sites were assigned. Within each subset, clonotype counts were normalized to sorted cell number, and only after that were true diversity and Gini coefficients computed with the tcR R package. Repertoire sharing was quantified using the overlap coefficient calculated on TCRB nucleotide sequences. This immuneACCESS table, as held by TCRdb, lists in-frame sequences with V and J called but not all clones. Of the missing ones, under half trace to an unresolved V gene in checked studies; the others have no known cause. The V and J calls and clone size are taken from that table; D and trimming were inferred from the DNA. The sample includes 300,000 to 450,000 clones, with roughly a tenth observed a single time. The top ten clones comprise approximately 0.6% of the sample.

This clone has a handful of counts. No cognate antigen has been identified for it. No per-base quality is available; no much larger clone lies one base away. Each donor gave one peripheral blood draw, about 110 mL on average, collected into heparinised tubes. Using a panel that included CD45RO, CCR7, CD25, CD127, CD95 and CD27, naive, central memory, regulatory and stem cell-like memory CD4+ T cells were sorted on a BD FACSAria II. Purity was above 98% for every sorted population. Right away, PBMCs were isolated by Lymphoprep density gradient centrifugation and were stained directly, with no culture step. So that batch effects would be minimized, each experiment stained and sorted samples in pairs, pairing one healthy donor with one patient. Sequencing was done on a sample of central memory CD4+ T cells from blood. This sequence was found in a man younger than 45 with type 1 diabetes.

CDR3 sequence: CASSLVAQFAEQFF. The nucleotides read TGCGCCAGCAGCTTGGTCGCCCAGTTCGCTGAGCAGTTCTTC. Recombination joined TRBV5-1 with TRBJ2-1; a confident D gene designation cannot be given. Looking up the germline V gene yields CDR1 SGHRS and CDR2 YFSETQ. Deletion took 0 bases off V and 9 bases off J, with a span of 13 bases between the germline ends. Taken from cysteine to phenylalanine, the CDR3 has 14 residues. Here the CDR3 DNA is all that survives: 42 bases in frame from base 1.